This T cell receptor beta chain comes out of a study of neurological immune-mediated disorders. The germline CDR1 and CDR2 sequences are SGHVS and FQNEAQ. The CDR3 is made up of 14 amino acids. V lost 5 bases to trimming and J lost 3 bases; unmatched junction nucleotides: 4. In its sample, this clonotype was seen many times. The time point was: longitudinal time-point 3. PBMCs numbering 2 million and stored at -80 C yielded the unsorted libraries. TCRdb passed the 5' RACE reads through MiXCR, listing each CDR3 protein once. The sample has roughly 42,000 distinct CDR3 sequences, roughly 13% seen once; the top ten hold approximately 10%.

The chain employs TRBV7-8 and TRBJ2-3; 8 bases are shared with TRBD1. Material: PBMCs. This receptor was obtained from a young man in good health. CDR3 loop: CASSGQGTTDTQYF. In DNA form, the CDR3 reads TGTGCCAGCAGCGGACAGGGAACAACAGATACGCAGTATTTT.